The following is a TCR beta chain sequence with its context. The CDR3 sequence is 14 residues long. Germline assignment: CDR1 MDHEN and CDR2 SYDVKM. The V end was cut by 3 bases, the J end by 1 base, with 9 bases between. The entry originates in a study of T cell responses to AZD1222 COVID-19 vaccine. Generated by immunoSEQ multiplex PCR, the TCRdb table keeps only in-frame clones and is missing some. This table holds roughly 160,000 clones, roughly 93% found once. This specimen consisted of peripheral blood, obtained on day 0 of AZD1222 vaccination. This chain joins TRBV28 and TRBJ2-5, with D possibly matching TRBD2 (6 bases). This sequence originates from an adult in good health. The CDR3, as DNA: TGTGCCAGCAGTTTTGGCGGGGCCCAAGAGACCCAGTACTTC. Protein sequence: CASSFGGAQETQYF.